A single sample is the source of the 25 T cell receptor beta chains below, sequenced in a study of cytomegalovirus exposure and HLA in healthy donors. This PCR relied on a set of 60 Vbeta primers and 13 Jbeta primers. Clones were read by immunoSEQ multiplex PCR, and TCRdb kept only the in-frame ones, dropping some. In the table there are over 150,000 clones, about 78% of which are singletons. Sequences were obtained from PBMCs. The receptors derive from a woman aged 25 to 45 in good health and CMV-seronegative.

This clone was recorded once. This CDR3 is CASSQGVESYNEQFF. The DNA for the CDR3 is TGTGCCAGCAGCCAGGGAGTAGAGTCCTACAATGAGCAGTTCTTC. This rearrangement joins TRBV4-2 to TRBJ2-1, with D possibly TRBD2 on 5 matching bases. Trimming left V 3 bases short and J 1 base short, with 10 bases between. The CDR3 has 15 residues. The germline CDR1 and CDR2 sequences are LGHNA and YNFKEQ.

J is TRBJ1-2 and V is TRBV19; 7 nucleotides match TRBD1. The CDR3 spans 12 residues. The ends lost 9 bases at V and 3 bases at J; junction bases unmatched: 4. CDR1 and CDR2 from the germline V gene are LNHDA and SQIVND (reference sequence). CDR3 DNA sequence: TGTGCCAGCAACAGGGGAGACTATGGCTACACCTTC. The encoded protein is CASNRGDYGYTF.

The CDR3 nucleotides read TGTGCCTGGAGTGTACAAGGGACTTACTACACCTTC. Its protein is CAWSVQGTYYTF. The chain recombines TRBV30 with TRBJ1-2; a possible D gene is TRBD1 (5 bases). CDR1 and CDR2 from the germline V gene are GTSNPN and SVGIG (reference sequence). The CDR3 has 12 amino acids. V lost 0 bases and J 10 bases, leaving 12 bases between the germline ends.

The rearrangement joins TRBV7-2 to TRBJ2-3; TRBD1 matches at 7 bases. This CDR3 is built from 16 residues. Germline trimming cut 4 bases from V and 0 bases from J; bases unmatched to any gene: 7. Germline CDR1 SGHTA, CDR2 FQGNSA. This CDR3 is CASSYRQGRSTDTQYF. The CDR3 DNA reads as TGTGCCAGCAGCTACCGACAGGGAAGGAGCACAGATACGCAGTATTTT. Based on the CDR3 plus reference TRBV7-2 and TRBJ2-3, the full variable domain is GAGVSQSPSNKVTEKGKDVELRCDPISGHTALYWYRQSLGQGLEFLIYFQGNSAPDKSGLPSDRFSAERTGGSVSTLTIQRTQQEDSAVYLCASSYRQGRSTDTQYFGPGTRLTVL.

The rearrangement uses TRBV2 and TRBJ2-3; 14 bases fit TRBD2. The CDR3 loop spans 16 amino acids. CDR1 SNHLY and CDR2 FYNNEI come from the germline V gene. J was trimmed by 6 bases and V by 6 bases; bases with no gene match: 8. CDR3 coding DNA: TGTGCCAGCAGGTTACCGGGACTAGCGGGAGAGGATACGCAGTATTTT. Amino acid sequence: CASRLPGLAGEDTQYF.

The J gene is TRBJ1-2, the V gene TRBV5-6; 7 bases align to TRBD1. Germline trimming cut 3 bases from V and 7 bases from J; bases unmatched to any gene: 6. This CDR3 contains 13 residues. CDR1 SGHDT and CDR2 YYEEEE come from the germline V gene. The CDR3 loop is CASSSGQKIGYTF. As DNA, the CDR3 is TGTGCCAGCAGCTCGGGACAGAAGATTGGCTACACCTTC.

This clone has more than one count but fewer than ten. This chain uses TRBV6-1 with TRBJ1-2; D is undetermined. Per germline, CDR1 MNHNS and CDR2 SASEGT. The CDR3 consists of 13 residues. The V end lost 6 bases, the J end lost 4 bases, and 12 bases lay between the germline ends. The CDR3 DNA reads TGTGCCAGCAGAACCTTCGTGAGCTATGGCTACACCTTC. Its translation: CASRTFVSYGYTF.

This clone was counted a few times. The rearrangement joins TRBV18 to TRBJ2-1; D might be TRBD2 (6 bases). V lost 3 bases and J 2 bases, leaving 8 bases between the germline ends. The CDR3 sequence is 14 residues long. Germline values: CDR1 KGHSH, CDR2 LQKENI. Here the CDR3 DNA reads TGTGCCAGCTCACCCGGGACTCCCTACAATGAGCAGTTCTTC. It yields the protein CASSPGTPYNEQFF.

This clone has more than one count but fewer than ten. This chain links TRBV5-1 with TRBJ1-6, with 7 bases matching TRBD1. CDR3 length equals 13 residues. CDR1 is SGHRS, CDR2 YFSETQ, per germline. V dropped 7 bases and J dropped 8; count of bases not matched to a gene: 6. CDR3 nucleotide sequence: TGCGCCAGCGGGGACAGAAGTGATTCACCCCTCCACTTT. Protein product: CASGDRSDSPLHF.

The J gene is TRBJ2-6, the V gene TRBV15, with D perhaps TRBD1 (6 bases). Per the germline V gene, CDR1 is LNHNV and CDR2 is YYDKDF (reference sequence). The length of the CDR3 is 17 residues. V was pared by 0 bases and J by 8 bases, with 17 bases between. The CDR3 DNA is TGTGCCACCAGCAGAGATAACAGGGCCACGAGGTCCAACGTCCTGACTTTC. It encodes CATSRDNRATRSNVLTF.

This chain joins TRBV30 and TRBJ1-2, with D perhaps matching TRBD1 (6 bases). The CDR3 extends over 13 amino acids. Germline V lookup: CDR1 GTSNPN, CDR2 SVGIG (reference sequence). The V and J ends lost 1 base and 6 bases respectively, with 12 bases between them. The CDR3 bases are TGTGCCTGGAGTGCGTACAGGGTGGATGGCTACACCTTC. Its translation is CAWSAYRVDGYTF. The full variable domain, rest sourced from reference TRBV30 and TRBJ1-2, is SQTIHQWPATLVQPVGSPLSLECTVEGTSNPNLYWYRQAAGRGLQLLFYSVGIGQISSEVPQNLSASRPQDRQFILSSKKLLLSDSGFYLCAWSAYRVDGYTFGSGTRLTVV.

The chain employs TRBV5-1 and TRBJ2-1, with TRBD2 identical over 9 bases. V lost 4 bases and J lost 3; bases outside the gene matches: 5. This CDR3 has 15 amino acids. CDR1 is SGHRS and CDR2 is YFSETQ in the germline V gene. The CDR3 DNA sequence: TGCGCCAGCAGCCCCCTAGCGGGGAGCTACAATGAGCAGTTCTTC. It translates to CASSPLAGSYNEQFF.

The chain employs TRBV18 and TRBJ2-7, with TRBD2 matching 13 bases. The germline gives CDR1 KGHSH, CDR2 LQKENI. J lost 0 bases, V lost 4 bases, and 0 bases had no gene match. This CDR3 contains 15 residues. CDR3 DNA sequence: TGTGCCAGCTCACGGACTAGCGGGAGCTCCTACGAGCAGTACTTC. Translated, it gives CASSRTSGSSYEQYF.

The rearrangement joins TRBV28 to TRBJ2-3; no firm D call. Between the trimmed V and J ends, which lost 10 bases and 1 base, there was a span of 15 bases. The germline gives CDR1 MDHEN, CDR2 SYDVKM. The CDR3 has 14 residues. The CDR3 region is CATQSRKGTDTQYF. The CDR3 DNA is TGTGCCACTCAATCTAGAAAGGGCACAGATACGCAGTATTTT.

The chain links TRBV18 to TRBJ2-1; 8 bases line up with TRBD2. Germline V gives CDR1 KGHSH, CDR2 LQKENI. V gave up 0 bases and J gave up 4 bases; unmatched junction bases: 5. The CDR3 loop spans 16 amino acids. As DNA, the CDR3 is TGTGCCAGCTCACCACCGGTAGCGGGGACATACAATGAGCAGTTCTTC. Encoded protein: CASSPPVAGTYNEQFF.

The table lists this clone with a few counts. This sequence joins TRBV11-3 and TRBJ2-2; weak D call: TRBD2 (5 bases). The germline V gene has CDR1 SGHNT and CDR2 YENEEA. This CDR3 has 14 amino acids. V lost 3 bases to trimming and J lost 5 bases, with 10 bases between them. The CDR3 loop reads CASSLRVGTGELFF. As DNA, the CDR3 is TGTGCCAGCAGCTTGAGGGTTGGGACCGGGGAGCTGTTTTTT.

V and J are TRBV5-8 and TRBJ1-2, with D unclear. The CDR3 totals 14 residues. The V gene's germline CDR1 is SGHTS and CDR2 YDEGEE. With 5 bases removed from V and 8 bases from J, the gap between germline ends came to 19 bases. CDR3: CASRSEVNPGGYTF. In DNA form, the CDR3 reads TGTGCCAGCAGATCAGAGGTCAACCCGGGGGGCTACACCTTC.

The CDR3 nucleotides read TGCGCCAGCAGCTTCACAGGGCCAGAGACCCAGTACTTC. It encodes CASSFTGPETQYF. This chain joins TRBV5-1 and TRBJ2-5, with TRBD1 as a possible D gene (6 bases). The CDR3 has 13 residues. The germline V and J ends were trimmed by 2 bases and 4 bases, with 9 bases remaining between them. Per germline, CDR1 SGHRS and CDR2 YFSETQ.

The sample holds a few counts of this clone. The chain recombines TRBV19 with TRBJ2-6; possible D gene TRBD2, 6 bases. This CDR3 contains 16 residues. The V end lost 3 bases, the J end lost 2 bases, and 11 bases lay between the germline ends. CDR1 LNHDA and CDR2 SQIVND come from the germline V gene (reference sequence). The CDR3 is CASSILLAAGANVLTF. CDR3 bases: TGTGCCAGTAGTATCCTACTAGCCGCTGGGGCCAACGTCCTGACTTTC.

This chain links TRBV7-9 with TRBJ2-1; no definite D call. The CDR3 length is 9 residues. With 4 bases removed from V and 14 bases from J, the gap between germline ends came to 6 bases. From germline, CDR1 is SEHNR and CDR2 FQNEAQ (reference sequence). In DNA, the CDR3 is TGTGCCAGCAGCTCGTCAGAGTTCTTC. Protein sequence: CASSSSEFF.

For the CDR3, the DNA is TGTGCCAGCAGCTTACAAACAGGGGAGGGCTACACCTTC. This encodes CASSLQTGEGYTF. This chain joins TRBV11-3 and TRBJ1-2; 7 bases are shared with TRBD1. Germline lookup yields CDR1 SGHNT and CDR2 YENEEA. The CDR3 has 13 residues. Trimming took 2 bases from V and 8 from J; bases not matched to a gene: 5.

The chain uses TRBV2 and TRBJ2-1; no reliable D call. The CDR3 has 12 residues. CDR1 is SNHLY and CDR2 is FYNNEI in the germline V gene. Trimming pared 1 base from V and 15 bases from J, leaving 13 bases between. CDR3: CASSEDALLRFF. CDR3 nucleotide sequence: TGTGCCAGCAGTGAAGATGCCCTACTGCGGTTCTTC.

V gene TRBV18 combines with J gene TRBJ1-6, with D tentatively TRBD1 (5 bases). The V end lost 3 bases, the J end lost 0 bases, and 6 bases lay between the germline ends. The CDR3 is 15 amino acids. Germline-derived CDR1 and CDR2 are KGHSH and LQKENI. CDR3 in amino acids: CASSPDSSYNSPLHF. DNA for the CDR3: TGTGCCAGCTCACCTGACAGCTCCTATAATTCACCCCTCCACTTT.

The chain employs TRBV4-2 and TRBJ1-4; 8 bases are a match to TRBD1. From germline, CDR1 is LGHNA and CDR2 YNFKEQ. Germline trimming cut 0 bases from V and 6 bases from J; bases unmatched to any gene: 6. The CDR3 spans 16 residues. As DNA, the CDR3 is TGTGCCAGCAGCCAAGATTCCGGGACAGGATATGAAAAACTGTTTTTT. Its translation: CASSQDSGTGYEKLFF.

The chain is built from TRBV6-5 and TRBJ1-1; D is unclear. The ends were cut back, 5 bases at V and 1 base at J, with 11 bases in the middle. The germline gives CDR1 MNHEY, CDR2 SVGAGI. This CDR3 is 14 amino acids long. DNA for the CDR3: TGTGCCAGCAGTGTAGACCGGAGGAACACTGAAGCTTTCTTT. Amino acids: CASSVDRRNTEAFF.